This T cell receptor (beta chain) derives from a study of spatial heterogeneity in lung cancer. This CDR3 contains 13 residues. Trimming shortened V by 8 bases and J by 2 bases, and 10 bases separated the two germline ends. Per the germline V gene, CDR1 is MNHNY and CDR2 is SVGAGI (reference sequence). Regarding the study as a whole: Ubiquitous and regional nonsynonymous mutations were tracked by counts of ubiquitous and regional expanded TCRs, respectively. Mutation tallies in tumors tracked expanded intratumoral alpha and beta TCR counts. For tumor T cells, estimated coverage reached only about 7% (alpha) and around 13% (beta).

In its sample, this clonotype was seen many times. Its target is unknown. This beta chain is an unintended read in a library built for alpha chains; its size means little. Time point indicated: sample taken at primary tumor resection. The cohort: some 70 early-stage, untreated non-small cell lung cancer patients. TCRdb redid the calling of the 5' RACE reads with MiXCR, one entry per CDR3 protein. This repertoire shows thousands of distinct CDR3 sequences, approximately 15% found once; its top ten account for more than 13%. The receptor was isolated from a male donor with early-stage non-small cell lung cancer. This sample comprised lung tumor tissue, obtained at surgery. The chain joins TRBV6-6 to TRBJ1-3, with D maybe TRBD1 (6 bases). The CDR3 loop is CASYRGPGNTIYF. CDR3 bases: TGTGCCAGCTATCGGGGGCCTGGAAACACCATATATTTT.